Below are 11 T cell receptor beta chains sequenced from a single sample in a study of regulatory T cells in long-lasting Graves disease. Time point described: persistent/refractory GD, antithyroid drugs over 5 years with positive TRAb. The TCR library was made from RNA extracted from PBMCs. CDR3-region Arm-PCR and iRepertoire HTBI primers produced the TCR beta libraries. In TCRdb, the multiplex PCR reads were re-called with MiXCR into one record per CDR3 protein. Seen here are 310,000 or so distinct CDR3 sequences, 15% to 20% observed once, and the top ten hold 29%. The sample consisted of peripheral blood mononuclear cells (PBMCs), taken when the disease was refractory, from a patient treated with antithyroid drugs. The receptors stem from a female donor with Graves disease.

This chain connects TRBV3-1 to TRBJ2-7, with unresolved D. CDR3 length: 17 residues. V lost 4 bases, J lost 1 base, and 20 bases lay in between. CDR1 and CDR2 from the germline V gene are LGHDT and YNNKEL (reference sequence). For the CDR3, the DNA is TGTGCCAGCAGCCTATTCCCGCCGTTTCCCAGGTCCTACGAGCAGTACTTC. Residues: CASSLFPPFPRSYEQYF.

This clonotype was picked up a small number of times. V usage is TRBV11-2 and J usage is TRBJ2-1; 8 bases align to TRBD1. CDR3 size: 16 residues. The trim removed 6 bases at V and 2 bases at J, leaving 9 bases unmatched. Germline lookup yields CDR1 SGHAT and CDR2 FQNNGV. CDR3 nucleotide sequence: TGTGCCAGCAGTTTGACAGGGGCGGGAACCTACAATGAGCAGTTCTTC. Translated: CASSLTGAGTYNEQFF.

Comment on this clonotype: This may be a read error, as it is one base from a much larger clone. The chain has TRBV5-5 and TRBJ2-7; D not resolved. Germline V gives CDR1 SGHKS, CDR2 YYEKEE (reference sequence). CDR3 length equals 12 residues. In DNA, the CDR3 is TGTGCCGGCAGCTGGACGGACTACGAGCAGTACTTC. This sequence encodes CAGSWTDYEQYF.

This chain links TRBV11-3 with TRBJ2-1, with 7 bases that match TRBD2. Germline V gene data show CDR1 as SGHNT and CDR2 as YENEEA. This CDR3 spans 15 amino acids. With 6 bases clipped from V and 7 bases from J, the junction kept 12 bases outside the gene matches. This chain's CDR3 is CASSSSGSPGNEQFF. DNA of the CDR3: TGTGCCAGCAGTTCTAGCGGCAGCCCGGGGAATGAGCAGTTCTTC.

CDR3 sequence: CASSLGNPGNTIYF. The CDR3 coding sequence is TGTGCCAGCAGTTTGGGTAACCCTGGAAACACCATATATTTT. V is TRBV27 and J is TRBJ1-3; D is unclear. Germline V lookup: CDR1 MNHEY, CDR2 SMNVEV (reference sequence). This CDR3 has 14 amino acids. V shed 3 bases and J shed 2 bases, with 8 bases lying between them.

Comment on this clonotype: This sequence may be a read error, since a much larger clone differs from it by one base. This chain uses TRBV7-2 with TRBJ1-2; maybe TRBD1 (5 bases). V was trimmed by 2 bases and J by 5 bases, leaving 18 bases between them. Germline V gene lookup returns CDR1 SGHTA and CDR2 FQGNSA. CDR3 size: 16 residues. The CDR3 DNA follows: TGTGCCAGCAGCTTACTTCGACGGGGCGCGGATTATGGCTACACCTTC. The encoded protein is CASSLLRRGADYGYTF. The complete variable domain, with remaining parts taken from reference TRBV7-2 and TRBJ1-2, reads GAGVSQSPSNKVTEKGKDVELRCDPISGHTALYWYRQSLGQGLEFLIYFQGNSAPDKSGLPSDRFSAERTGGSVSTLTIQRTQQEDSAVYLCASSLLRRGADYGYTFGSGTRLTVV.

The chain recombines TRBV27 with TRBJ2-3; D is undetermined. Germline V gives CDR1 MNHEY, CDR2 SMNVEV (reference sequence). The CDR3 runs 14 residues. Trimming cost V 6 bases and J 2 bases, with 12 bases left between them. The CDR3 reads CASRLTKTTDTQYF. The CDR3 DNA reads TGTGCCAGCAGGTTGACCAAAACCACAGATACGCAGTATTTT.

Note on this clonotype: It is unclear where the CDR3 begins or ends on the DNA, so no DNA is shown, and the CDR3 is as TCRdb lists it. V is TRBV19 and J is TRBJ2-2; the D segment call TRBD2 is taken from the table without a DNA check. From germline, CDR1 is LNHDA and CDR2 SQIVND (reference sequence). Counting both end residues, the CDR3 totals 17 amino acids. The CDR3 loop is CASWASGNLLRAGELFF.

This clonotype has only one observation. The chain is built from TRBV12-3 or TRBV12-4 and TRBJ1-5; D gene unclear. This CDR3 has 13 amino acids. Deletions cut 5 bases from V and 4 bases from J, with 9 bases between. CDR3 in DNA: TGTGCCAGCAGTGAACGGCCGAATCAGCCCCAGCATTTT. Translating it yields CASSERPNQPQHF.

This clonotype was recorded only once. It may be a read error: a sequence one base away is much more abundant. This chain connects TRBV28 to TRBJ1-2, with D unresolved. Germline lookup yields CDR1 MDHEN and CDR2 SYDVKM. The CDR3 is 16 residues long. In nucleotides, the CDR3 is TGTGTCAGCAGTTTATTAGGCGGTCGCCGCGACGAACGCTACACCTTC. Translation gives CVSSLLGGRRDERYTF.

This clonotype was seen repeatedly, ten times or more. This chain links TRBV3-1 with TRBJ1-1; no definite D call. Trimming took off 6 bases at V and 5 bases at J, with 16 bases between the two ends. The CDR3 consists of 14 residues. Germline loops: CDR1 LGHDT, CDR2 YNNKEL (reference sequence). The CDR3 bases are TGTGCCAGCAGTCCCACTTTTTTTGGGACTGAAGCTTTCTTT. It is translated as CASSPTFFGTEAFF.